This entry is about one T cell receptor (beta chain). No cognate antigen has been identified for it. Within one base of it there is no much larger clone, and no base qualities were kept. This record belongs to a study of blood T cell repertoires in COVID-19 (dated by TCRdb to 2019 to 2021). For the study in its entirety: Samples from collaborators originated in the United States, Italy and Spain and spanned both the acute and convalescent phases of COVID-19. The prospective study material was composed of cDNA or gDNA derived from T cells, B-cell-depleted T cells, or PBMCs. Deeply sampled blood TCRbeta repertoires from subjects exposed to, actively infected with, or recovered from COVID-19 were included in the dataset. The repertoires were made available in a free public database intended to serve as a resource for research on the immune response to SARS-CoV-2. Samples came from the ongoing ImmuneRACE study (first 160 participants) plus 1,254 subjects from 6 global collaborators. A de-identified subject ID, COVID-19 status, age in years and sex were almost always included in the sample metadata. Where available, HLA class I and class II types were taken from metadata supplied by the sample provider and were not determined by assay-based typing.

From a lookup of the germline V gene, CDR1 and CDR2 are SGHAT and FQNNGV. Reading from cysteine to phenylalanine, the CDR3 counts 12 amino acids. Only the CDR3 DNA is retained, 36 bases long and in frame from the first base. Trimming costs V 2 bases and J 4 bases, and their ends lie 6 bases apart. The immunoSEQ Assay, a bias-controlled multiplex PCR, was used to amplify TCRbeta CDR3 regions from genomic DNA. Turning to the authors' computational methods: Within the assay, amplification of reference gene primers was used to estimate how many nucleated cells each sample contained. To quantify the absolute abundance of each unique TCRbeta CDR3 rearrangement, sequence reads were collapsed and filtered. For each sample, productive Simpson clonality was calculated by taking the square root of Simpson's diversity index across productive rearrangements. The immuneACCESS repertoire file appears here via TCRdb, limited to in-frame rearrangements. These files lack a portion of the clones; in checked studies, under half of the deficit traces to unresolved V genes, and the cause of the others is not known. V, J and clone size were drawn from that table, and D and trimming were deduced from the DNA. Here the sample has 250,000 to 350,000 clones; 80% to 90% occur a single time. The ten biggest clones cover just under 9% of the sample.

Participants in the prospective study were aged roughly 18 to 100 years, lived in about two dozen United States geographic areas, and enrolled through a virtual design. In the prospective study, participants were assigned to cohorts based on the clinical history participants reported in a screening survey and a study questionnaire. Recovered participants in ImmuneRACE Cohort 3 were defined by two consecutive negative NP/OP PCR tests, clearance by a healthcare professional, or resolution of symptoms. Each participant in the prospective study had whole blood, serum and a nasopharyngeal or oropharyngeal swab collected by mobile phlebotomists. Additional blood draws and questionnaires over an approximately 2-month period could optionally be provided by prospective study participants. Blood samples from the prospective study were shipped frozen or at room temperature prior to DNA extraction. The paper as a whole reports these results and caveats: Clinical and demographic metadata were provided uncurated, with the amount varying by source and participant.

The receptor's source is a young woman who had recovered from COVID-19. The sequencing input was PBMCs or T cells enriched from blood (not recorded which). Rearrangement joined TRBV11-2 to TRBJ2-7; the D gene identity is not certain. The DNA sequence is TGTGCCAGCAGCTTATTTAGATACGAGCAGTACTTC. This yields the protein CASSLFRYEQYF.